Below, 16 T cell receptor beta chains from the same sample are listed, as sequenced in a study of CD8+ T cells in alopecia areata. Extracted from the samples, RNA was reverse transcribed into cDNA to serve as the sequencing template. The protocol was immunoSEQ multiplex PCR, while the TCRdb copy is restricted to in-frame clones and leaves out a portion. The sample has around 290,000 clones, none seen only once. Separation of pooled cutaneous lymph node cells was by sorting with CD4, CD8alpha, NKG2D, NKG2ACE and other markers. Specimen: CD4+ T cells sorted from a lymph node. The receptor source for this set is a C3H/HeJ mouse with alopecia areata. These mice share the MHC haplotype H2-k.

This clone was seen more than once but under ten times. All gene names here are mouse names. The CDR3 end is not reached by the read, which stops 4 residues before it; the germline J gene fills it in. The chain uses TRBV13-2 and TRBJ2-1; 10 bases agree with TRBD2. From germline, CDR1 is NNHNN and CDR2 SYGAGS (reference sequence). The CDR3 sequence is 16 residues long. The V segment lost 2 bases and the J segment 3 bases; nucleotides outside the gene matches: 5. The sequenced part of the CDR3 DNA is TGTGCCAGCGGTGAGCGACTGGGGGGCTTCTATGCT. Protein: CASGERLGGFYA. The full CDR3 protein reads CASGERLGGFYAEQFF.

Concerning this clone itself: Germline and genes: mouse. The read terminates 4 residues ahead of where the CDR3 ends, so the germline J gene completes it. The same CDR3 can be traced to other DNA sequences in this sample. J is TRBJ1-2 and V is TRBV5; possible D gene TRBD1, 6 bases. The CDR3 totals 13 residues. CDR1 and CDR2 (germline): LGHNA, YNLKQL (reference sequence). V lost 1 base to trimming and J lost 3 bases, with 6 bases between them. The CDR3 DNA, read in part, is TGTGCCAGCAGCCAAGCAGGGGACTCC. This encodes CASSQAGDS. The full-length CDR3 reads as CASSQAGDSDYTF.

This clone was seen only a few times. Genes and germline are mouse. The observed sequence ends 4 residues before the CDR3 terminus, with the missing tail filled in from the germline J gene. The chain combines TRBV13-3 with TRBJ2-3; 7 bases match TRBD2. The germline V gene encodes CDR1 NNHDY and CDR2 SYVADS. Germline trimming cut 1 base from V and 3 bases from J; bases unmatched to any gene: 2. The CDR3 is made up of 14 amino acids. The covered CDR3 bases are TGTGCCAGCAGTGATTTCTGGGGGGCAGAA. Its translation is CASSDFWGAE. The full CDR3 sequence reads CASSDFWGAETLYF.

A note on this clone: The genes are named according to mouse. The CDR3 end is not reached by the read, which stops 4 residues before it; the germline J gene fills it in. The genes are TRBV13-1 and TRBJ2-4; TRBD2 agrees at 9 bases. The CDR3 contains 15 residues. The germline CDR1 and CDR2 sequences are NSHNY and SYGAGN. The CDR3 DNA, read in part, is TGTGCCAGCAGTGATGCAAGGGACTGGGAAAAC. Its protein product is CASSDARDWEN. The whole CDR3 protein is CASSDARDWENTLYF.

This clone was seen only a few times. Here the gene names and germline are mouse. The read ends 4 residues before the CDR3 terminus; that terminus is restored from the germline J gene. Other nucleotide sequences from this sample produce the same CDR3. This chain connects TRBV19 to TRBJ2-3; 7 bases line up with TRBD1. This CDR3 is built from 14 residues. V lost 3 bases, J lost 0 bases, and 1 base stayed unmatched. Germline CDR1 is FNHDT and CDR2 is SITEND (reference sequence). The sequenced part of the CDR3 DNA is TGTGCCAGCAGTAACAGGGGTAGTGCAGAA. It encodes CASSNRGSAE. Given in full, the CDR3 is CASSNRGSAETLYF.

This clone was seen repeatedly, ten times or more. All gene names here are mouse names. The CDR3 DNA, read in part, is TGTGCTAGCAGTAGCTGGAACCAAGAC. Translating it yields CASSSWNQD. The CDR3 in full is CASSSWNQDTQYF. The V call is TRBV17, the J call TRBJ2-5; D call uncertain. The read comes to an end 4 residues before the CDR3 does, leaving the germline J gene to fill in the end. Deletions cut 3 bases from V and 0 bases from J, with 4 bases between. Per the germline V gene, CDR1 is MNHDT and CDR2 is YYDKIL. The CDR3 spans 13 residues.

Comments on this clone: The germline and genes are mouse ones. The read ends 4 residues before the CDR3 terminus; that terminus is restored from the germline J gene. Other DNA sequences in the sample encode the same CDR3. The chain employs TRBV14 and TRBJ2-5; 9 nucleotides align to TRBD1. CDR3 size: 15 residues. The trim removed 5 bases at V and 0 bases at J, leaving 4 bases unmatched. Germline CDR1 is SGHDT and CDR2 is FRDEAV. CDR3 sequence reads: CASRRDRDNQDTQYF. The part of the CDR3 DNA that was read is TGTGCCAGCAGGCGGGACAGGGATAACCAAGAC.

Details on this clone: The genes are named according to mouse. Read sequence stops 4 residues before the CDR3 end, and the germline J gene provides the missing end. The rearrangement uses TRBV31 and TRBJ2-2; TRBD2 matches at 10 bases. V shed 3 bases, J shed 3 bases, and the junction held 4 bases outside the gene matches. Germline loops: CDR1 GKSSPN, CDR2 SITVG. This CDR3 is built from 15 residues. Incomplete CDR3 DNA: TGTGCCTGGAGCCCCGGGACTGGGGACACCGGG. It codes for CAWSPGTGDTG. The whole CDR3 is CAWSPGTGDTGQLYF.

About this clone: These gene names are mouse names. CDR3 sequence reads: CASGGNWRANYAEQFF. The sequenced part of the CDR3 DNA is TGTGCCAGCGGTGGGAACTGGAGGGCCAACTATGCT. The chain links TRBV13-2 to TRBJ2-1; a weak D match, TRBD2 (5 bases). Read coverage stops 4 residues before the CDR3 terminus; the germline J gene supplies the remainder. Deletions cut 3 bases from V and 1 base from J, with 14 bases between. Per germline, CDR1 NNHNN and CDR2 SYGAGS (reference sequence). CDR3 size: 16 residues.

This clone was seen more than once but under ten times. Here the gene names and germline are mouse. The CDR3 is CASSEKGHSSYEQYF. CDR3 DNA (partial): TGTGCCAGCAGTGAGAAGGGACACAGCTCCTAT. This rearrangement joins TRBV13-3 to TRBJ2-7, with a weak D call TRBD1 (6 bases). The CDR3 end falls 4 residues outside the read, so it is completed with the germline J gene. There are 15 residues in the CDR3. Between the trimmed V and J ends, which lost 2 bases and 0 bases, there was a span of 12 bases. Per germline, CDR1 NNHDY and CDR2 SYVADS.

Only a few counts were recorded for this clone. Gene names refer to mouse genes. The read ends 4 residues before the CDR3 terminus; that terminus is restored from the germline J gene. This sequence joins TRBV13-1 and TRBJ2-5, with 8 bases fitting TRBD2. CDR3 length: 15 residues. Germline CDR1 reads NSHNY; CDR2 reads SYGAGN. V shed 2 bases, J shed 0 bases, and the junction held 2 bases outside the gene matches. CDR3 residues: CASSETGDNQDTQYF. The DNA read from the CDR3 is TGTGCCAGCAGTGAGACTGGGGATAACCAAGAC.

Remarks on this clone: Gene labels here are mouse ones. The CDR3 extends 3 residues past the end of the read, so its final part is completed from the germline J gene. V is TRBV31 and J is TRBJ1-6; possible D gene TRBD1, 6 bases. TRBJ1-6 is reported as an ORF; its role is uncertain. Germline V CDR1 and CDR2: GKSSPN, SITVG. This CDR3 is built from 16 residues. V gave up 0 bases and J gave up 0 bases, with 9 bases separating them. The CDR3 DNA, read in part, is TGTGCCTGGAGTCTAGGGACAATTTCCTATAATTCGCCC. It codes for CAWSLGTISYNSP. The full CDR3 protein is CAWSLGTISYNSPLYF.

About this clone itself: Mouse germline and gene names are used. The sequenced CDR3 bases are TGTGCCAGCAGTGAGAAAACTGGGGGGGCGGAC. Translated: CASSEKTGGAD. In full, the CDR3 reads CASSEKTGGADTQYF. The rearrangement joins TRBV13-3 to TRBJ2-5; the match to TRBD2 covers 11 bases. Sequencing ends 4 residues short of the CDR3 end; the germline J gene provides the rest. Germline CDR1 reads NNHDY; CDR2 reads SYVADS. CDR3 length: 15 residues.

As regards this clone: Gene labels here are mouse ones. With the read ending 4 residues before the CDR3 end, the germline J gene is used to fill in that end. The sample contains more than one DNA sequence encoding this CDR3. The rearrangement links TRBV5 to TRBJ1-2, with a possible D match to TRBD1 (6 bases). Trimming took off 0 bases at V and 1 base at J, with 9 bases between the two ends. The CDR3 spans 15 residues. The germline gives CDR1 LGHNA, CDR2 YNLKQL (reference sequence). The CDR3 sequence: CASSQDGTKNSDYTF. The CDR3 bases that were read are TGTGCCAGCAGCCAAGACGGGACAAAAAACTCC.

Comment on this clone: The gene names here belong to mouse. From the germline J gene comes the end of the CDR3, since the read stops 4 residues before it. The chain links TRBV29 to TRBJ2-2; 8 bases line up with TRBD1. CDR3 size: 15 residues. V was pared by 4 bases and J by 4 bases, with 5 bases of the junction left unmatched. Germline values: CDR1 MSHET, CDR2 SYDVDS. This chain's CDR3 is CASSSGQGTTGQLYF. The sequenced CDR3 bases are TGTGCTAGCAGTTCTGGACAGGGTACCACCGGG.

A word on this clone: These gene names are mouse names. Read coverage stops 4 residues before the CDR3 terminus; the germline J gene supplies the remainder. The chain carries TRBV13-2 and TRBJ2-5; 7 bases are shared with TRBD1. The CDR3 is made up of 15 amino acids. CDR1 NNHNN and CDR2 SYGAGS come from the germline V gene (reference sequence). The junction had 5 bases not matched to a gene; V was cut back by 3 bases and J by 1 base. The DNA read from the CDR3 is TGTGCCAGCGGTGGTTCCGGGACAGACCAAGAC. This gives the protein CASGGSGTDQD. The full CDR3 reads CASGGSGTDQDTQYF.